A single sample gave rise to the 18 T cell receptor beta chains below, sequenced in a study of glioma-infiltrating T cells (dated by TCRdb to 2015 to 2016). The sequencer was an Illumina MiSeq. The iRepertoire nested amplicon-rescue multiplex PCR (arm-PCR) platform was used to amplify TCR alpha and beta CDR3 regions from RNA. The raw public data were reprocessed by TCRdb itself: fastp quality trimming at Q25, MiXCR clonotype calling, in-frame beta chains only. Here each entry gathers all rows of one CDR3 protein and keeps the most common genes and DNA. The sample table holds more than 100,000 distinct CDR3 sequences, of which around 29% were seen once. 40% to 45% of the sample is held by the ten biggest clonotypes. Material for sequencing was glioma tissue, nonneoplastic brain tissue, or PBMCs (not recorded which). Source of these receptors: a human donor with low-grade glioma or glioblastoma, undergoing nonglioma brain surgery, or in good health (not recorded which).

Details on this clonotype: This may stem from a read error, because a much larger clone lies one nucleotide away. This chain's CDR3 is CASGYNEQSF. The CDR3 coding sequence is TGTGCCAGTGGCTACAATGAGCAGTCCTTC. The chain recombines TRBV19 with TRBJ2-1; unclear D gene. The CDR3 length is 10 residues. In germline, CDR1 is LNHDA, CDR2 SQIVND (reference sequence).

V gene TRBV9 combines with J gene TRBJ2-3; D unclear. The CDR3 length is 16 residues. CDR1 is SGDLS, CDR2 YYNGEE, per germline. V was trimmed by 0 bases and J by 4 bases, leaving 15 bases between them. CDR3 amino acids: CASSVGVLGWADTQYF. DNA of the CDR3: TGTGCCAGCAGCGTAGGGGTCCTAGGGTGGGCAGATACGCAGTATTTT.

About this clonotype: The junction does not match germline at one end; this may be a read error. The CDR3 DNA is TGCAGTACTAGAGGGCCCGTCCTAGCCCAAGAGACACAGTACTTC. It encodes CSTRGPVLAQETQYF. This chain connects TRBV20-1 to TRBJ2-5; tentative D call: TRBD2 (5 bases). This CDR3 comprises 15 residues. CDR1 and CDR2 (germline): DFQATT, SNEGSKA (reference sequence).

This clonotype has a count of ten or more. The chain combines TRBV7-3 with TRBJ1-2; D is unclear. Germline assignment: CDR1 SGHTA and CDR2 FQGTGA. The CDR3 consists of 13 residues. The V end lost 2 bases, the J end lost 8 bases, and 12 bases lay between the germline ends. The CDR3 DNA reads TGTGCCAGCAGCTTATATTCCTACGAGGGCTACACCTTC. It codes for CASSLYSYEGYTF.

This chain uses TRBV4-2 with TRBJ1-5; maybe TRBD1 (6 bases). In germline, CDR1 is LGHNA, CDR2 YNFKEQ. The CDR3 sequence is 14 residues long. Trimming took off 8 bases at V and 5 bases at J, with 16 bases between the two ends. The DNA of the CDR3 is TGTGCCAGCGGGACAACGGGGGAATATCAGCCCCAGCATTTT. Encoded protein: CASGTTGEYQPQHF.

The sample holds a few counts of this clonotype. This sequence joins TRBV29-1 and TRBJ2-3; D not resolved. Per the germline V gene, CDR1 is SQVTM and CDR2 is ANQGSEA. The CDR3 runs 14 residues. Trimming took off 1 base at V and 0 bases at J, with 8 bases between the two ends. Written as DNA, the CDR3 is TGCAGCGTTGAAGGTCGGCATAGCACAGATACGCAGTATTTT. This gives the protein CSVEGRHSTDTQYF.

This clonotype was counted between two and nine times. The chain employs TRBV7-3 and TRBJ2-5; D uncertain. CDR1 and CDR2 (germline): SGHTA, FQGTGA. Trimming stripped 3 bases from V and 2 bases from J, with 7 bases between. The CDR3 extends over 13 amino acids. The CDR3, as DNA: TGTGCCAGCAGCTTGCTTGAGCAAGAGACCCAGTACTTC. Protein: CASSLLEQETQYF.

The sample holds many counts of this clonotype. J is TRBJ1-5 and V is TRBV20-1, with D unclear. Trimming stripped 4 bases from V and 0 bases from J, with 13 bases between. The V gene's germline CDR1 is DFQATT and CDR2 SNEGSKA (reference sequence). There are 15 residues in the CDR3. Written as DNA, the CDR3 is TGCAGTGCTACCCTAGGGTCCAGTAGCAATCAGCCCCAGCATTTT. As protein: CSATLGSSSNQPQHF.

The table lists this clonotype with many counts. The rearrangement links TRBV7-2 to TRBJ2-5; the D is unclear. The ends were cut back, 6 bases at V and 4 bases at J, with 15 bases in the middle. The CDR3 length is 14 residues. Germline loops: CDR1 SGHTA, CDR2 FQGNSA. CDR3 amino acids: CASSGQAKTETQYF. As DNA, the CDR3 is TGTGCCAGCAGTGGGCAGGCAAAAACAGAGACCCAGTACTTC.

The CDR3 sequence: CASSLSGASYNEQFF. CDR3 bases: TGTGCCAGCAGTTTATCTGGGGCCTCCTACAATGAGCAGTTCTTC. The V gene is TRBV12-3 or TRBV12-4, the J gene TRBJ2-1; D is perhaps TRBD1 (5 bases). Trimming removed 2 bases at V and 0 bases at J, with 8 bases between. There are 15 residues in the CDR3.

The J gene is TRBJ2-1, the V gene TRBV5-1, with D unclear. Germline V CDR1 and CDR2: SGHRS, YFSETQ. Trimming removed 0 bases at V and 4 bases at J, with 8 bases between. This CDR3 has 14 amino acids. CDR3 sequence (DNA): TGCGCCAGCAGCTTGGGGGCGAGATACAATGAGCAGTTCTTC. Amino acid sequence: CASSLGARYNEQFF.

There are many counts of this clonotype. The J gene is TRBJ2-7, the V gene TRBV15; possibly TRBD1 or TRBD2 for D (5 bases each). The V and J ends lost 0 bases and 2 bases respectively, with 8 bases between them. Germline values: CDR1 LNHNV, CDR2 YYDKDF (reference sequence). This CDR3 contains 14 residues. CDR3 residues: CATSRDGGPYEQYF. The CDR3, as DNA: TGTGCCACCAGCAGAGATGGGGGTCCCTACGAGCAGTACTTC.

This clonotype was seen only a few times. The rearrangement joins TRBV7-6 to TRBJ1-6; D is possibly TRBD1 (6 bases). Germline CDR1 and CDR2: SGHVS and FNYEAQ. V was cut by 1 base and J by 6 bases, with 10 bases left in between. The CDR3 covers 15 residues. The CDR3 reads CASSLGAGANSPLHF. The CDR3 coding sequence is TGTGCCAGCAGCTTAGGTGCAGGGGCTAATTCACCCCTCCACTTT.

This clonotype was detected ten times or more. The rearrangement links TRBV7-2 to TRBJ2-7; 8 nucleotides align to TRBD2. Germline CDR1 and CDR2: SGHTA and FQGNSA. The junction had 12 bases not matched to a gene; V was cut back by 7 bases and J by 7 bases. The CDR3 extends over 14 amino acids. CDR3 DNA: TGTGCCAGCACCGGGGGGGACTCCAGACAAGAGCAGTACTTC. Protein sequence: CASTGGDSRQEQYF. Variable domain in full (rest from reference TRBV7-2 and TRBJ2-7): GAGVSQSPSNKVTEKGKDVELRCDPISGHTALYWYRQSLGQGLEFLIYFQGNSAPDKSGLPSDRFSAERTGGSVSTLTIQRTQQEDSAVYLCASTGGDSRQEQYFGPGTRLTVT.

Many counts were recorded for this clonotype. The gene calls are TRBV10-3 and TRBJ1-1; D possibly corresponds to TRBD1 (5 bases). CDR3 length: 13 residues. CDR1 ENHRY and CDR2 SYGVKD come from the germline V gene. V lost 6 bases, J lost 1 base, and 9 bases lay in between. This CDR3 is CAIRFRENTEAFF. The CDR3 nucleotides are TGTGCCATCAGATTCAGGGAGAACACTGAAGCTTTCTTT.

This clonotype has ten or more counts. The V gene is TRBV6-1, the J gene TRBJ1-2; D ambiguous. Trimming pared 4 bases from V and 10 bases from J, leaving 19 bases between. Germline loops: CDR1 MNHNS, CDR2 SASEGT. The CDR3 spans 14 residues. The CDR3: CASSVWGLDSDYTF. The DNA for the CDR3 is TGTGCCAGCAGTGTTTGGGGTCTCGACTCGGACTACACCTTC.

The chain employs TRBV5-5 and TRBJ1-1; 10 bases align to TRBD1. The junction had 9 bases not matched to a gene; V was cut back by 4 bases and J by 6 bases. There are 15 residues in the CDR3. The V gene's germline CDR1 is SGHKS and CDR2 YYEKEE (reference sequence). Here the CDR3 DNA reads TGTGCCAGCAGCCTCAAGACAGGGGGCGGTGCTGAAGCTTTCTTT. Protein sequence: CASSLKTGGGAEAFF.

To note about this clonotype: At one end the junction does not follow the germline gene, possibly because of a read error. The rearrangement links TRBV6-2 or TRBV6-3 to TRBJ2-7; TRBD1 might be the D (6 bases). The germline CDR1 and CDR2 sequences are MNHEY and SVGEGT. The CDR3 has 11 amino acids. CDR3 residues: CAIKGDDEQHF. CDR3 bases: TGTGCCATCAAGGGGGATGACGAGCAGCACTTC.